The present T cell receptor beta chain was sequenced within a study of T cell responses to AZD1222 COVID-19 vaccine. The protocol was immunoSEQ multiplex PCR, while the TCRdb copy is restricted to in-frame clones and leaves out a portion. The sample includes approximately 70,000 clones, 60% to 85% seen only once; the top ten take about 46%. CDR1 DFQATT and CDR2 SNEGSKA come from the germline V gene (reference sequence). Trimming left V 6 bases short and J 8 bases short, with 11 bases between. CDR3 length: 11 residues. Sequences were derived from peripheral blood, sampled 28 days after the second AZD1222 dose. The rearrangement links TRBV20-1 to TRBJ2-1; D assignment may be TRBD1 or TRBD2 (5 bases each). The source of this sequence is an adult who received the AZD1222 COVID-19 vaccine. CDR3 amino acids: CSANRDDEQFF. The CDR3 region has the DNA TGCAGTGCCAACCGGGACGATGAGCAGTTCTTC.